Below are 29 T cell receptor beta chains sequenced from a single sample in a study of blood T cell repertoires in COVID-19. The repertoire was sequenced with immunoSEQ multiplex PCR; TCRdb's copy has only in-frame clones and lacks some. Of about 300,000 clones in the sample, about four fifths were seen once. The sample consisted of peripheral blood. The receptor source for this set is a woman between 45 and 60 years old with acute or convalescent COVID-19.

This chain connects TRBV6-8 to TRBJ2-7; 10 positions agree with TRBD2. The CDR3 is made up of 15 amino acids. Trimming took 5 bases from V and 3 from J; bases not matched to a gene: 7. Germline loops: CDR1 MNHGY, CDR2 SAAAGT. The CDR3 reads CASSGTSVNFYEQYV. The DNA for the CDR3 is TGTGCCAGCAGTGGGACTAGCGTTAACTTCTACGAGCAGTACGTC.

This clone was detected once. The chain combines TRBV10-1 with TRBJ2-7; D perhaps matches TRBD2 (6 bases). The CDR3 is 12 amino acids. The germline V gene has CDR1 WNHNN and CDR2 SYGVQD (reference sequence). V was cut by 8 bases and J by 7 bases, with 15 bases left in between. DNA for the CDR3: TGCGCCAGCGGGAGGACTCCTGGGGAGCAGTACGTC. Its translation is CASGRTPGEQYV.

Here the CDR3 reads CASSLEGQGSGETQYF. CDR3 sequence (DNA): TGCGCCAGCAGCTTGGAGGGACAGGGAAGTGGAGAGACCCAGTACTTC. The rearrangement links TRBV5-1 to TRBJ2-5, with 9 bases that match TRBD1. The V segment lost 0 bases and the J segment 4 bases; nucleotides outside the gene matches: 7. This CDR3 has 16 amino acids. Germline CDR1 reads SGHRS; CDR2 reads YFSETQ.

This clone showed up just a few times. This sequence joins TRBV7-8 and TRBJ2-3; TRBD2 matches 8 bases. The CDR3 covers 16 residues. The V gene end was trimmed by 4 bases and the J gene end by 2 bases; junction bases not matched to a gene: 8. The V gene's germline CDR1 is SGHVS and CDR2 FQNEAQ. CDR3 bases: TGTGCCAGCAGCTCCAACCGGGGGGGGGTCACAGATACGCAGTATTTT. It specifies CASSSNRGGVTDTQYF.

This clone was seen at least ten times. V gene TRBV3-1 (or the pseudogene TRBV3-2) combines with J gene TRBJ1-6; TRBD1 is a possible D gene (5 bases). V dropped 5 bases and J dropped 14 bases, with 10 bases sitting between them. This CDR3 region has 11 residues. Looked up from germline, CDR1 is LGHDT and CDR2 is YNNKEL (reference sequence). CDR3 bases: TGTGCCAGCAGCTTAGGGGTTACCCTCCACTTT. It specifies CASSLGVTLHF.

V and J are TRBV27 and TRBJ2-1; 7 bases fit TRBD2. In germline, CDR1 is MNHEY, CDR2 SMNVEV (reference sequence). This CDR3 comprises 15 residues. V shed 5 bases, J shed 8 bases, and the junction held 12 bases outside the gene matches. Written as DNA, the CDR3 is TGTGCCAGCAGTGTGGGGGGGGTACGTTCGGATGAGCAGTTCTTC. This codes for CASSVGGVRSDEQFF.

This clone was counted a single time. V usage is TRBV7-2 and J usage is TRBJ1-5, with a tentative D call TRBD1 (5 bases). Germline-derived CDR1 and CDR2 are SGHTA and FQGNSA. The CDR3 contains 13 residues. The V and J ends lost 7 bases and 7 bases respectively, with 14 bases between them. The CDR3 region has the DNA TGTGCCAGCACACGGGGGTTCCAACAGCCCCAGCATTTT. Its translation is CASTRGFQQPQHF. Using reference TRBV7-2 and TRBJ1-5 for the parts outside the CDR3, the full variable domain is GAGVSQSPSNKVTEKGKDVELRCDPISGHTALYWYRQSLGQGLEFLIYFQGNSAPDKSGLPSDRFSAERTGGSVSTLTIQRTQQEDSAVYLCASTRGFQQPQHFGDGTRLSIL.

A note on this clone: A read error may account for a junction end that differs from germline. The chain joins TRBV12-3 or TRBV12-4 to TRBJ2-1, with D perhaps TRBD2 (5 bases). The CDR3 sequence is 12 residues long. The CDR3 spells CASSFGLPKRIF. The CDR3 nucleotides read TGTGCCAGCAGTTTTGGACTCCCTAAGAGGATCTTC.

This rearrangement joins TRBV7-2 to TRBJ2-1, with 8 bases fitting TRBD2. J was trimmed by 7 bases and V by 3 bases; bases with no gene match: 5. Germline CDR1 is SGHTA and CDR2 is FQGNSA. CDR3 size: 14 residues. CDR3 loop: CASSFGGGKNEQFF. CDR3 sequence (DNA): TGTGCCAGCAGCTTTGGCGGGGGGAAAAATGAGCAGTTCTTC.

V is TRBV12-3 or TRBV12-4 and J is TRBJ1-1; TRBD1 is a possible D gene (5 bases). Between the trimmed V and J ends, which lost 4 bases and 4 bases, there was a span of 10 bases. The CDR3 totals 13 residues. DNA for the CDR3: TGTGCCAGCAGTTCAGGGTCTGGCACTGAAGCTTTCTTT. Amino acids: CASSSGSGTEAFF.

J is TRBJ2-1 and V is TRBV7-8; 10 positions agree with TRBD2. This CDR3 contains 15 residues. The V gene end was trimmed by 5 bases and the J gene end by 6 bases; junction bases not matched to a gene: 7. Germline loops: CDR1 SGHVS, CDR2 FQNEAQ. The DNA of the CDR3 is TGTGCCAGCAGCACCTCTAGCGGGAGTTTCAATGAGCAGTTCTTC. Translating gives CASSTSSGSFNEQFF.

This chain connects TRBV4-2 to TRBJ2-4; TRBD2 matches at 8 bases. Unmatched junction bases numbered 9, after V lost 0 bases and J lost 5 bases. The germline gives CDR1 LGHNA, CDR2 YNFKEQ. This CDR3 spans 17 amino acids. The CDR3 spells CASSQDRGLGAENIQYF. The CDR3 DNA is TGTGCCAGCAGCCAAGATAGGGGACTAGGGGCAGAAAACATTCAGTACTTC.

This clone was observed many times. V gene TRBV2 combines with J gene TRBJ2-1, with 9 positions matching TRBD2. The CDR3 is 15 residues long. Germline V lookup: CDR1 SNHLY, CDR2 FYNNEI. V dropped 1 base and J dropped 9; count of bases not matched to a gene: 7. The CDR3 DNA follows: TGTGCCAGCAGTGAAGAGCGGGGGGACCTTGGTGAGCAGTTCTTC. Translation gives CASSEERGDLGEQFF. The variable domain in full, completed from reference TRBV2 and TRBJ2-1, reads EPEVTQTPSHQVTQMGQEVILRCVPISNHLYFYWYRQILGQKVEFLVSFYNNEISEKSEIFDDQFSVERPDGSNFTLKIRSTKLEDSAMYFCASSEERGDLGEQFFGPGTRLTVL.

The chain recombines TRBV4-1 with TRBJ2-1; a weak D match, TRBD2 (6 bases). Germline CDR1 MGHRA, CDR2 YSYEKL. Between the trimmed V and J ends, which lost 2 bases and 9 bases, there was a span of 23 bases. CDR3 size: 17 residues. CDR3 amino acids: CASSQQNFGTYRGEQFF. The CDR3 bases are TGCGCCAGCAGCCAACAAAATTTCGGGACTTATAGGGGTGAGCAGTTCTTC.

To note about this clone: Different DNA sequences within this sample yield the same CDR3. The rearrangement uses TRBV12-3 or TRBV12-4 and TRBJ1-1, with no clear D. Trimming stripped 3 bases from V and 4 bases from J, with 9 bases between. The CDR3 runs 13 residues. CDR3: CASSLGQATEAFF. In DNA, the CDR3 is TGTGCCAGCAGTTTGGGTCAGGCCACTGAAGCTTTCTTT.

The genes are TRBV6-5 and TRBJ2-7; D is possibly TRBD1 (5 bases). The CDR3 has 13 residues. CDR1 is MNHEY and CDR2 is SVGAGI in the germline V gene. V shed 6 bases and J shed 2 bases, with 11 bases lying between them. The CDR3 protein is CASRLTDAYEQYF. The DNA of the CDR3 is TGTGCCAGCAGATTGACAGACGCCTACGAGCAGTACTTC.

The V gene is TRBV19, the J gene TRBJ1-5; D gene unclear. The germline gives CDR1 LNHDA, CDR2 SQIVND (reference sequence). Deletions cut 7 bases from V and 3 bases from J, with 10 bases between. The CDR3 consists of 13 residues. The CDR3 sequence: CASTNSPNQPQHF. The CDR3 coding sequence is TGTGCCAGTACGAACAGTCCCAATCAGCCCCAGCATTTT.

Remarks on this clone: It differs at one base from a far larger clone, so likely a read error. This chain uses TRBV7-8 with TRBJ1-6; 11 positions match TRBD1. The germline gives CDR1 SGHVS, CDR2 FQNEAQ. J was trimmed by 8 bases and V by 3 bases; bases with no gene match: 0. The CDR3 length is 14 residues. The CDR3 here is CASSLGQGDSPLHF. DNA of the CDR3: TGTGCCAGCAGCTTGGGACAGGGGGATTCACCCCTCCACTTT.

The V call is TRBV20-1, the J call TRBJ2-1; possible D gene TRBD2, 5 bases. V was trimmed by 3 bases and J by 4 bases, leaving 19 bases between them. The CDR3 has 16 amino acids. The V gene's germline CDR1 is DFQATT and CDR2 SNEGSKA (reference sequence). Written as DNA, the CDR3 is TGCAGTGCTAGTTACAGCGGCTCTTCTCGATACAATGAGCAGTTCTTC. Translated, it gives CSASYSGSSRYNEQFF.

V and J are TRBV5-1 and TRBJ2-5, with D unclear. The CDR3 spans 13 residues. Per germline, CDR1 SGHRS and CDR2 YFSETQ. The V end was cut by 1 base, the J end by 2 bases, with 6 bases between. The CDR3 DNA reads TGCGCCAGCAGCTTGAATCGGCAAGAGACCCAGTACTTC. It encodes CASSLNRQETQYF.

V and J are TRBV10-3 and TRBJ1-2, with TRBD1 matching 7 bases. The germline gives CDR1 ENHRY, CDR2 SYGVKD. The CDR3 is 14 amino acids. J gave up 2 bases and V 2 bases, and 2 bases lay outside the gene matches. The CDR3 spells CAISEMDRNYGYTF. CDR3 sequence (DNA): TGTGCCATCAGTGAGATGGACAGGAACTATGGCTACACCTTC.

The chain employs TRBV5-8 and TRBJ1-5; D is unresolved. V was cut by 0 bases and J by 8 bases, with 12 bases left in between. This CDR3 contains 14 residues. Germline assignment: CDR1 SGHTS and CDR2 YDEGEE. The CDR3 DNA follows: TGTGCCAGCAGCTTGGCCTTTAGCCGGGAGCCCCAGCATTTT. It yields the protein CASSLAFSREPQHF.

The V call is TRBV2, the J call TRBJ1-2, with 10 bases identical to TRBD1. The ends lost 11 bases at V and 2 bases at J; junction bases unmatched: 5. The CDR3 spans 13 residues. The germline V gene encodes CDR1 SNHLY and CDR2 FYNNEI. This CDR3 reads CASGTGENYGYTF. Written as DNA, the CDR3 is TGTGCCTCCGGGACAGGGGAAAACTATGGCTACACCTTC.

The chain is built from TRBV24-1 and TRBJ2-1; 13 nucleotides agree with TRBD2. The germline V gene has CDR1 KGHDR and CDR2 SFDVKD. CDR3 length: 16 residues. V gave up 4 bases and J gave up 4 bases; unmatched junction bases: 3. CDR3 amino acids: CATSESGLAGYNEQFF. CDR3 DNA sequence: TGTGCCACCAGTGAATCGGGACTAGCGGGGTACAATGAGCAGTTCTTC.

This clone was seen a few times. The V and J genes are TRBV18 and TRBJ1-5, with 8 bases matching TRBD1. Per germline, CDR1 KGHSH and CDR2 LQKENI. V shed 3 bases and J 5 bases; nucleotides not matched to a gene: 18. The CDR3 covers 19 residues. The CDR3: CASSPSSPEQGALDQPQHF. The CDR3 DNA reads as TGTGCCAGCTCACCCTCTAGTCCCGAGCAGGGGGCCCTAGATCAGCCCCAGCATTTT.

V is TRBV2 and J is TRBJ2-1; D is uncertain. Germline V CDR1 and CDR2: SNHLY, FYNNEI. The CDR3 runs to 14 residues. V dropped 2 bases and J dropped 7 bases, with 12 bases sitting between them. This chain's CDR3 is CASSEKVVRNEQFF. CDR3 DNA sequence: TGTGCCAGCAGTGAAAAGGTAGTGAGGAATGAGCAGTTCTTC.

This chain connects TRBV9 to TRBJ2-5; TRBD2 agrees at 9 bases. V lost 3 bases to trimming and J lost 2 bases; unmatched junction nucleotides: 14. CDR1 is SGDLS and CDR2 is YYNGEE in the germline V gene. The CDR3 consists of 18 residues. The CDR3 DNA sequence: TGTGCCAGCAGCGAAGGGGCTAGCGGGATGGGGGGGCAAGAGACCCAGTACTTC. Translation: CASSEGASGMGGQETQYF.

The genes are TRBV7-9 and TRBJ2-7; D possibly corresponds to TRBD1 (5 bases). The CDR3 is 14 amino acids. CDR1 is SEHNR and CDR2 is FQNEAQ in the germline V gene (reference sequence). Trimming shortened V by 4 bases and J by 0 bases, and 10 bases separated the two germline ends. The CDR3 is CASSWGGSSYEQYF. CDR3 DNA: TGTGCCAGCAGCTGGGGCGGTTCCTCCTACGAGCAGTACTTC.

The V gene is TRBV7-8, the J gene TRBJ2-3; D call uncertain. V gave up 5 bases and J gave up 6 bases, with 21 bases separating them. Per the germline V gene, CDR1 is SGHVS and CDR2 is FQNEAQ. This CDR3 region has 16 residues. The CDR3 here is CASSPKLAAWSDTQYF. The CDR3 nucleotides are TGTGCCAGCAGCCCCAAGTTGGCTGCCTGGTCCGATACGCAGTATTTT.